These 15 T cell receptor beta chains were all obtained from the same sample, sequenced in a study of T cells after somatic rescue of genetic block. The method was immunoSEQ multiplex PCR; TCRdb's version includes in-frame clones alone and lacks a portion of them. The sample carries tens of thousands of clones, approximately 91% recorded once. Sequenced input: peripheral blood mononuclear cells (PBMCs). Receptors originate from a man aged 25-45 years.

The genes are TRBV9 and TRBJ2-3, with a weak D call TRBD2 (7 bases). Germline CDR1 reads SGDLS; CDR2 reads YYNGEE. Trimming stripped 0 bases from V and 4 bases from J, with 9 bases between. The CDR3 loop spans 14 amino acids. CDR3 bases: TGTGCCAGCAGCGTAGTCGGGGGGCCAGATACGCAGTATTTT. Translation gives CASSVVGGPDTQYF.

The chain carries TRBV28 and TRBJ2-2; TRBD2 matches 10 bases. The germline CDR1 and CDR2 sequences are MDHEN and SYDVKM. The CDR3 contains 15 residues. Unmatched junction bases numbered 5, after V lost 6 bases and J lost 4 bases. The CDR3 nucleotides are TGTGCCAGCAGAACCGGGACTAGCGTCACCGGGGAGCTGTTTTTT. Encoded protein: CASRTGTSVTGELFF.

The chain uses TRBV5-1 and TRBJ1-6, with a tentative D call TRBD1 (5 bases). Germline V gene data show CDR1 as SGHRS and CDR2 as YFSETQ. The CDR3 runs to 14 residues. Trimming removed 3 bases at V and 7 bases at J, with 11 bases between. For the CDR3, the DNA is TGCGCCAGCAGCTCCCAGGGTGAGAATTCACCCCTCCACTTT. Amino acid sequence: CASSSQGENSPLHF.

CDR3 amino acids: CASSLGQGLSYEQYF. The CDR3 region has the DNA TGTGCCAGCAGCTTAGGACAGGGCCTATCCTACGAGCAGTACTTC. The genes are TRBV7-9 and TRBJ2-7; 7 bases agree with TRBD1. The CDR3 sequence is 15 residues long. CDR1 and CDR2 (germline): SEHNR, FQNEAQ (reference sequence). V dropped 1 base and J dropped 1; count of bases not matched to a gene: 4. Full variable domain (outside the CDR3, taken from reference TRBV7-9 and TRBJ2-7): DTGVSQNPRHKITKRGQNVTFRCDPISEHNRLYWYRQTLGQGPEFLTYFQNEAQLEKSRLLSDRFSAERPKGSFSTLEIQRTEQGDSAMYLCASSLGQGLSYEQYFGPGTRLTVT.

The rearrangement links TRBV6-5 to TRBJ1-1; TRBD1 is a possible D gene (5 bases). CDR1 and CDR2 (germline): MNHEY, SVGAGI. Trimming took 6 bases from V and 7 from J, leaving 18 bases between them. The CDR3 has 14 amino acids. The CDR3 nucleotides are TGTGCCAGCAGACGCGACGGGACCACACATGAAGCTTTCTTT. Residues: CASRRDGTTHEAFF.

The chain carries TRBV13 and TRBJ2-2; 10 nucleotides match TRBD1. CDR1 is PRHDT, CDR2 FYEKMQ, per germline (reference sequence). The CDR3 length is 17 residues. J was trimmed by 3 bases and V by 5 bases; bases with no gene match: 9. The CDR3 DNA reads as TGTGCCAGCAGCCCATCCGGGACAGGGGTGGACACCGGGGAGCTGTTTTTT. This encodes CASSPSGTGVDTGELFF.

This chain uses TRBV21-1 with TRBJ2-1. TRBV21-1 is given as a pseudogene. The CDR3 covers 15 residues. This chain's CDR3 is CASSKLGGIYSEQFF. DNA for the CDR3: TGTGCCAGCAGCAAATTAGGTGGGATCTATTCTGAGCAGTTCTTC.

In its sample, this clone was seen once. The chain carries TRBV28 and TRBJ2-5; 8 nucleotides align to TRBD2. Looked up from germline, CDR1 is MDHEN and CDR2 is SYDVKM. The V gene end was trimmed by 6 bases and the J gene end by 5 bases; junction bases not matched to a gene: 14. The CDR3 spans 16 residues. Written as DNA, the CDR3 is TGTGCCAGCAGCCTCGGACTAGCATCCTGGGAGGAGACCCAGTACTTC. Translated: CASSLGLASWEETQYF.

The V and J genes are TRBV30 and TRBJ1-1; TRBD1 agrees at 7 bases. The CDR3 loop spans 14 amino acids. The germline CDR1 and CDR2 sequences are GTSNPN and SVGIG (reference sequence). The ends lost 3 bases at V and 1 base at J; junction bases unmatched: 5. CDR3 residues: CAWRKGARNTEAFF. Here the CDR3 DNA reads TGTGCCTGGAGGAAGGGGGCCAGGAACACTGAAGCTTTCTTT. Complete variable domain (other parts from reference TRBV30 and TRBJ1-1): SQTIHQWPATLVQPVGSPLSLECTVEGTSNPNLYWYRQAAGRGLQLLFYSVGIGQISSEVPQNLSASRPQDRQFILSSKKLLLSDSGFYLCAWRKGARNTEAFFGQGTRLTVV.

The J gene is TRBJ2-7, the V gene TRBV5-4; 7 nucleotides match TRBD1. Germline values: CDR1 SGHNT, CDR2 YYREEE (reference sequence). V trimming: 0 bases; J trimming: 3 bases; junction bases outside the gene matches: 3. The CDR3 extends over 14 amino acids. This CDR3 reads CASSLEGAGYEQYF. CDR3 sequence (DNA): TGTGCCAGCAGCTTGGAGGGGGCTGGCTACGAGCAGTACTTC.

The CDR3 DNA reads TGTGCCAGCAGCTCCCCGGGGAGGGACTACACCTTC. This translates into CASSSPGRDYTF. The gene calls are TRBV28 and TRBJ1-2; D ambiguous. Germline loops: CDR1 MDHEN, CDR2 SYDVKM. The length of the CDR3 is 12 residues. Trimming pared 6 bases from V and 10 bases from J, leaving 15 bases between.

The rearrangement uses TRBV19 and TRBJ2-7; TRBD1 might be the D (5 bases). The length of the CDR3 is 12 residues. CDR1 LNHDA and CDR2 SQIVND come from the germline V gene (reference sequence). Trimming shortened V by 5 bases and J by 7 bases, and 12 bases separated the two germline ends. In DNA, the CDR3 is TGTGCCAGTAGTCTCAGGGTGGGGGAGCAGTACTTC. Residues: CASSLRVGEQYF.

DNA for the CDR3: TGTGCCATCAGCGACGGACAGGGGGGCGGGGAGCTGTTTTTT. It codes for CAISDGQGGGELFF. The rearrangement uses TRBV10-3 and TRBJ2-2, with TRBD1 matching 10 bases. The CDR3 consists of 14 residues. V dropped 6 bases and J dropped 7; count of bases not matched to a gene: 5. The V gene's germline CDR1 is ENHRY and CDR2 SYGVKD.

The CDR3 reads CASSRRWGDEAFF. The CDR3 DNA is TGTGCCAGCAGCCGCAGGTGGGGGGATGAAGCTTTCTTT. The gene calls are TRBV6-1 and TRBJ1-1; the D gene is possibly TRBD1 (5 bases). Deletions cut 6 bases from V and 7 bases from J, with 15 bases between. The CDR3 totals 13 residues. Germline V lookup: CDR1 MNHNS, CDR2 SASEGT.

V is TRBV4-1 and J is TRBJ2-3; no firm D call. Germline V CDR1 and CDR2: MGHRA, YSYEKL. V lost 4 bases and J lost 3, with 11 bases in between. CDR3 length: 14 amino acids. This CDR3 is CASSLGPKTDTQYF. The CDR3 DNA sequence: TGCGCCAGCAGCCTCGGTCCCAAAACAGATACGCAGTATTTT.